These T cell receptor beta chains were read from a single sample in a study of shared clonotypes between healthy human individuals. Here immunoSEQ multiplex PCR was the method, and the copy in TCRdb shows in-frame clones only, minus some. The sample has 2.5 million or so clones; around 90% are singletons. Material: naive CD4+ T cells sorted from blood. Receptors originate from a man aged 18 to 29 in good health. Each CDR3 is given without its conserved first and last residue.

V	J	CDR3
TRBV11-2	TRBJ1-2	ASSLQQGNYGYT
TRBV4-1	TRBJ1-4	ASSQVWNEKLF
TRBV6-5	TRBJ1-6	ASRPGLNRSPLH
TRBV19	TRBJ2-5	ATLKGPTETQY
TRBV7-3	TRBJ1-1	ASSLAGNTEAF
TRBV7-2	TRBJ1-5	ASSLITRDQPQH
TRBV11-2	TRBJ1-4	ASSFSGSTNEKLF
TRBV19	TRBJ1-4	ASSMTATNEKLF
TRBV7-3	TRBJ1-5	ASSSGYLQPQH
TRBV6-6	TRBJ2-7	AIGRGGYEQY
TRBV9	TRBJ2-7	ASSVATSENRNYEQY
TRBV30	TRBJ2-1	ASSGRGHNEQF
TRBV28	TRBJ1-2	ASSSTVNYGYT
TRBV10-1	TRBJ2-3	ASSESWGTDTQY
TRBV6-1	TRBJ2-7	ASTLLRDRGYEQY
TRBV28	TRBJ2-7	ASSLGPLGEQY
TRBV9	TRBJ2-3	ASSVIAGVADTQY
TRBV7-8	TRBJ2-1	ASSHEGLAEYEQF
TRBV2	TRBJ1-1	ASSESGQLINTEAF
TRBV5-1	TRBJ1-6	ASSLGDGLNSPLH
TRBV11-2	TRBJ2-1	ASSLVGLAGPYNEQF
TRBV28	TRBJ2-7	ASSLEGTYEQY
TRBV6-5	TRBJ1-3	ASSTGFSGNTIY
TRBV7-8	TRBJ2-3	ASSLPGPLGTDTQY
TRBV11-3	TRBJ1-1	ASSPSGTVNTEAF
TRBV2	TRBJ1-1	ASIADRGNTEAF
TRBV28	TRBJ2-1	ASSPPSGQVNEQF
TRBV2	TRBJ2-3	ASSEALAFRTDTQY
TRBV7-2	TRBJ1-2	ASSPGQGQVYT
TRBV2	TRBJ2-7	ASSQGRGLGEQY
TRBV7-6	TRBJ1-6	ASSLSLDRGHSPLH
TRBV2	TRBJ2-5	ASSTWTSQETQY
TRBV7-3	TRBJ2-2	ASSYKAGGYTGELF
TRBV6-1	TRBJ1-1	ASSARQGSNTEAF
TRBV6-6	TRBJ1-3	ASSSGVPGNTIY
TRBV5-1	TRBJ2-7	ASSLGQLNEQY
TRBV28	TRBJ1-6	ASTQTRDNSPLH
TRBV18	TRBJ1-2	ASSPQGDQTYGYT
TRBV5-1	TRBJ1-1	ASSTGGGGITEAF
TRBV2	TRBJ1-4	ASRQRAEEKLF
TRBV6-5	TRBJ2-1	ASSSGGEQF
TRBV30	TRBJ2-3	AWTGSDTQY
TRBV6-5	TRBJ2-1	ASSALAGAYNEQF
TRBV7-9	TRBJ2-7	ASSPGAGTTYEQY
TRBV5-4	TRBJ2-7	ASSTGTGVGRYEQY
TRBV7-3	TRBJ1-5	ASSWDDRDREYLTQH
TRBV6-5	TRBJ2-7	ASRPGQGFYEQY
TRBV9	TRBJ1-2	ASSQWQGSNYGYT